This T cell receptor beta chain was captured in a study of cytomegalovirus exposure and HLA in healthy donors. Across the whole study: A prior analysis found more than 90 million unique TCR beta sequences from some 190 million T cells. Findings of the study overall: TCR beta V- and J-gene trimming, according to a later analysis, was linked to a missense DCLRE1C variant. Apart from CMV serostatus, no immune exposure information was available. A list of around 150 TCR beta chains associated with cytomegalovirus was given.

A multiplex PCR was run with 60 Vbeta primers and 13 Jbeta primers. The protocol was immunoSEQ multiplex PCR, while the TCRdb copy is restricted to in-frame clones and leaves out a portion. The profile shows 130,000 to 150,000 clones, around 78% of them singletons. V was trimmed by 1 base and J by 2 bases, leaving 5 bases between them. The CDR3 has 13 amino acids. Germline V lookup: CDR1 SGHAT, CDR2 FQDESV (reference sequence). On this clone: Its antigen remains unidentified.

The J gene is TRBJ2-5, the V gene TRBV11-1, with D possibly matching TRBD2 (5 bases). The sequence was obtained from a man aged 40-50 years in good health and CMV-seropositive. The specimen sequenced was PBMCs. The CDR3 DNA sequence: TGTGCCAGCAGCTTAGGACTACAAGAGACCCAGTACTTC. Its protein is CASSLGLQETQYF.